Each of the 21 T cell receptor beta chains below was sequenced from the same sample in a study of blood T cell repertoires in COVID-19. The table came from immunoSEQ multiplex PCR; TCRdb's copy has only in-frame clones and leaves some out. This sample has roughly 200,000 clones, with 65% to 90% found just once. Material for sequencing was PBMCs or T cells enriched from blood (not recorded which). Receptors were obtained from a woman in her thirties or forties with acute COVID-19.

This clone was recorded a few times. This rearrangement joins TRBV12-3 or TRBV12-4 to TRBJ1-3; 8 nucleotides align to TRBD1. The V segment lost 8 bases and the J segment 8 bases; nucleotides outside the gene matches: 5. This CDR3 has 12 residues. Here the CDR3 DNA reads TGTGCCAGCTCGACAGGGGCTGACACCATATATTTT. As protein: CASSTGADTIYF.

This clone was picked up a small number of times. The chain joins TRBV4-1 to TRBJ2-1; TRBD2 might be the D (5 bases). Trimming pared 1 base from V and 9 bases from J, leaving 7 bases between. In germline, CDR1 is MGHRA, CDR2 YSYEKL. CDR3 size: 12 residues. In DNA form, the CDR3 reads TGCGCCAGCAGCCAAGTAGCGAGTGAGCAGTTCTTC. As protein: CASSQVASEQFF.

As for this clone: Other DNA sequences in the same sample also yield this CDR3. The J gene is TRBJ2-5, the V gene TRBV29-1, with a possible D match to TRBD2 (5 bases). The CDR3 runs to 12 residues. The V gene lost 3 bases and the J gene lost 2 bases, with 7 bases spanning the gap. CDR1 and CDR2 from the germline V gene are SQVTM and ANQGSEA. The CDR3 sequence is CSVDRGQETQYF. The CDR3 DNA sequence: TGCAGCGTTGATCGGGGACAAGAGACCCAGTACTTC.

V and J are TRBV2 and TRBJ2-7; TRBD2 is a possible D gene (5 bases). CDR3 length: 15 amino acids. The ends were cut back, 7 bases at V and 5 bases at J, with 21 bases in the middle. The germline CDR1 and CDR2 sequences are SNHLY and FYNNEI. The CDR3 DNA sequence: TGTGCCAGCATGCAGGCTAGCCCCCGAAAGGACGAGCAGTACTTC. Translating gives CASMQASPRKDEQYF.

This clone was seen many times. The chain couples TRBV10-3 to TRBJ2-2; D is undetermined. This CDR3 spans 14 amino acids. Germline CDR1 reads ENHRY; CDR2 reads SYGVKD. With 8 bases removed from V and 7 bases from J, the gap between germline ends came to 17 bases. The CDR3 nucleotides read TGTGCCATCGGTACGCGCGGTGAAAGCGGGGAGCTGTTTTTT. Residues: CAIGTRGESGELFF.

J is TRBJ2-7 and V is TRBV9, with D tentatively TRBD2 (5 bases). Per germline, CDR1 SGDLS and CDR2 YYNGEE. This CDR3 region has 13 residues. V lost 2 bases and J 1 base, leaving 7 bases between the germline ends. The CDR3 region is CASSVSGSYEQYF. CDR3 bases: TGTGCCAGCAGCGTCAGCGGATCCTACGAGCAGTACTTC.

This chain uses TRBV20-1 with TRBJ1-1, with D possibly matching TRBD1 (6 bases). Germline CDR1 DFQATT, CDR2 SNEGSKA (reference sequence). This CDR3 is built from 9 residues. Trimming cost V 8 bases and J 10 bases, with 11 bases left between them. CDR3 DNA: TGCAGTACAGGGCTTTCAGCTTTCTTT. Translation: CSTGLSAFF.

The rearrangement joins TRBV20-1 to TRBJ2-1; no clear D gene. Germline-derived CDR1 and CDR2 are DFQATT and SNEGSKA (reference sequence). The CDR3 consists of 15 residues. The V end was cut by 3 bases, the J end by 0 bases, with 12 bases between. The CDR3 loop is CSASLTHSSYNEQFF. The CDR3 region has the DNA TGCAGTGCTAGTCTGACACACAGCTCCTACAATGAGCAGTTCTTC.

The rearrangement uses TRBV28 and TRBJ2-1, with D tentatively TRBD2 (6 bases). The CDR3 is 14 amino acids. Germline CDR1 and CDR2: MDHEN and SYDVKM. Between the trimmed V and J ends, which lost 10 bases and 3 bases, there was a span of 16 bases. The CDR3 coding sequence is TGTGCCATCCATAGCGGAACTTTCTACAATGAGCAGTTCTTC. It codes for CAIHSGTFYNEQFF.

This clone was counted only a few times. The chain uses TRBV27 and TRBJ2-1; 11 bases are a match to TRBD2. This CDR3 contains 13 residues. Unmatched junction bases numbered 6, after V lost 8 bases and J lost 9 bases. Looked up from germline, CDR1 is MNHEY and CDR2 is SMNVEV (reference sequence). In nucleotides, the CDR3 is TGTGCCAGCGCACTAGCGGGAGAGAGTGAGCAGTTCTTC. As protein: CASALAGESEQFF.

The CDR3 DNA reads as TGCAGTGCTAGTCCCCTTCTGCGGGCCTACAATGAGCAGTTCTTC. Its translation: CSASPLLRAYNEQFF. The V and J genes are TRBV20-1 and TRBJ2-1; a weak D match, TRBD2 (5 bases). The germline V gene has CDR1 DFQATT and CDR2 SNEGSKA (reference sequence). V lost 3 bases, J lost 2 bases, and 14 bases lay in between. CDR3 size: 15 residues.

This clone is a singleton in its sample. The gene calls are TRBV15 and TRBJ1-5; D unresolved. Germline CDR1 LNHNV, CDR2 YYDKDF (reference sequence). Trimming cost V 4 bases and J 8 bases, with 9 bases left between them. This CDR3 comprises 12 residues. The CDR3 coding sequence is TGTGCCACCAGCACCCGGTCTGAGCCCCAGCATTTT. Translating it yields CATSTRSEPQHF.

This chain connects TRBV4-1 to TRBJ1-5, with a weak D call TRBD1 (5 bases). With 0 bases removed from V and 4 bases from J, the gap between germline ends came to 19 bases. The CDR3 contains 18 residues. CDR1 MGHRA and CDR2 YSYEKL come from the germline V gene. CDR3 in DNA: TGCGCCAGCAGCCAAGAGTCAGGGTTAACCTTAGGAAATCAGCCCCAGCATTTT. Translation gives CASSQESGLTLGNQPQHF.

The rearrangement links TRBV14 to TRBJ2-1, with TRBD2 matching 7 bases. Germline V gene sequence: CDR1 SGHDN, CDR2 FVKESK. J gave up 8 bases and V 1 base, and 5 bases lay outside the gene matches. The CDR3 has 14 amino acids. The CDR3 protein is CASSQVGRRDEQFF. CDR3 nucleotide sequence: TGTGCCAGCAGCCAAGTCGGGAGGAGGGATGAGCAGTTCTTC. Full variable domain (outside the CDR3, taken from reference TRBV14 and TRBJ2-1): EAGVTQFPSHSVIEKGQTVTLRCDPISGHDNLYWYRRVMGKEIKFLLHFVKESKQDESGMPNNRFLAERTGGTYSTLKVQPAELEDSGVYFCASSQVGRRDEQFFGPGTRLTVL.

CDR3 loop: CASSREPNTGELFF. The CDR3 DNA follows: TGTGCCAGCAGTCGGGAACCGAACACCGGGGAGCTGTTTTTT. The rearrangement joins TRBV6-5 to TRBJ2-2, with D tentatively TRBD2 (5 bases). CDR1 is MNHEY and CDR2 is SVGAGI in the germline V gene. V shed 5 bases and J shed 0 bases, with 7 bases lying between them. The CDR3 contains 14 residues.

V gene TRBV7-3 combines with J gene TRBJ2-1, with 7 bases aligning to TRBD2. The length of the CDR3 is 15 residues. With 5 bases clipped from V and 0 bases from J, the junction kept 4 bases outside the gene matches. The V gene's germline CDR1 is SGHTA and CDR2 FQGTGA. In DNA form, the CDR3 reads TGTGCCAGCAGCCCGGGGGGAAGCTCCTACAATGAGCAGTTCTTC. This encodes CASSPGGSSYNEQFF.

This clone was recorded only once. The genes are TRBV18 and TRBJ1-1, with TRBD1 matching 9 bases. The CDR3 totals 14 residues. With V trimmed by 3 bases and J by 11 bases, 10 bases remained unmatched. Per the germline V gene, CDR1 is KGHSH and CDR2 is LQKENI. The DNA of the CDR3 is TGTGCCAGCTCACCTGGACAGGGGACGGGAGGGGCTTTCTTT. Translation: CASSPGQGTGGAFF.

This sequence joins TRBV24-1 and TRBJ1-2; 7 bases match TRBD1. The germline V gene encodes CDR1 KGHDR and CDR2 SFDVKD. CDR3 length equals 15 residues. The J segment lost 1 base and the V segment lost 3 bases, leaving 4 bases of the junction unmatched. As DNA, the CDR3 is TGTGCCACCAGTGATAACAGGGGCCTTAACTATGGCTACACCTTC. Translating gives CATSDNRGLNYGYTF.

CDR3 sequence reads: CASSFTAGVFTGELFF. The CDR3 DNA sequence: TGTGCCAGCAGTTTTACTGCGGGAGTATTCACCGGGGAGCTGTTTTTT. The chain is built from TRBV27 and TRBJ2-2, with 7 nucleotides matching TRBD2. The germline gives CDR1 MNHEY, CDR2 SMNVEV (reference sequence). With V trimmed by 3 bases and J by 4 bases, 8 bases remained unmatched. This CDR3 spans 16 amino acids.

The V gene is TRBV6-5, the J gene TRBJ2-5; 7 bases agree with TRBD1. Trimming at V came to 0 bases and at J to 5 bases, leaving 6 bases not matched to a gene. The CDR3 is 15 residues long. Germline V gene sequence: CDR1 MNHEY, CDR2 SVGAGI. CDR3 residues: CASSYSTGFAETQYF. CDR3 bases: TGTGCCAGCAGTTACTCGACAGGGTTCGCGGAGACCCAGTACTTC.

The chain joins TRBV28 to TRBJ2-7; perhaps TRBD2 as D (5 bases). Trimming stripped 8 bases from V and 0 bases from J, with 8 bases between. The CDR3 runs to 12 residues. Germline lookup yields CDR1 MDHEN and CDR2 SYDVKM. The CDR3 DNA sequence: TGTGCCAGCTTCGACTACTCCTACGAGCAGTACTTC. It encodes CASFDYSYEQYF. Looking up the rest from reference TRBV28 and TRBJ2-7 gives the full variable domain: DVKVTQSSRYLVKRTGEKVFLECVQDMDHENMFWYRQDPGLGLRLIYFSYDVKMKEKGDIPEGYSVSREKKERFSLILESASTNQTSMYLCASFDYSYEQYFGPGTRLTVT.